The clone carrying this TCR beta chain was seen a handful of times. The antigen remains unidentified. The data were taken from a study of T cell repertoires in cytomegalovirus infection. In the study overall: Signatures in public TCR beta sequences pointed to both CMV infection and matching HLA type.

The study, taken as a whole, reports: Dominating the ex vivo response were TCR beta clonotypes that were CMV-specific and HLA-C-restricted. Cumulative public TCR beta family frequency identified CMV carriers with the relevant HLA.

TCRdb re-called the reads through MiXCR, storing one row per CDR3 protein. The sample has 250,000 or so distinct CDR3 sequences; roughly an eighth are singletons. Sequencing was performed on PBMCs. The TCR sequence derives from a human donor in good health (CMV status not recorded). Some clones in this sample may be carry-over from other donors' samples.

CDR3 sequence: CASSYSGSNQPQHF. The CDR3 coding sequence is TGTGCCAGCAGTTACTCCGGAAGCAATCAGCCCCAGCATTTT. The chain links TRBV6-6 to TRBJ1-5; D is undetermined. With 0 bases removed from V and 1 base from J, the gap between germline ends came to 4 bases. Looked up from germline, CDR1 is MNHNY and CDR2 is SVGAGI (reference sequence). This CDR3 has 14 amino acids.